This T cell receptor (beta chain) was found in a study of human T cells and chemical hapten exposure. Turning to the study itself: Mainly, slight library volume differences in the pool made TCR yields vary. General observations from the study: Sensitizing with DPC caused no change in TCRs above 1 in 1000 frequency.

The CDR3 totals 14 residues. V was cut by 4 bases and J by 2 bases, with 12 bases left in between. Looked up from germline, CDR1 is SGHKS and CDR2 is YYEKEE (reference sequence). Time point reported: pre-sensitization, week 0. Treatment reported: therapeutic diphenylcyclopropenone sensitization with weekly scalp DPC. As concerns this clonotype: Its antigen is unknown.

TCRdb redid the calling of the RACE reads with MiXCR, one entry per CDR3 protein. The profile covers more than 250,000 distinct CDR3 sequences, with around 9.3% appearing a single time and about 2.5% taken by the ten largest. The V gene is TRBV5-5, the J gene TRBJ2-5; TRBD2 is a possible D gene (6 bases). This TCR came from a middle-aged woman with alopecia areata. Some clones in this sample may be carry-over from other donors' samples. The sample in question was whole blood, obtained in connection with sensitization to the hapten diphenylcyclopropenone (DPC). The CDR3 DNA follows: TGTGCCAGCAGCGGCGTGGGGGGTCAAGAGACCCAGTACTTC. It translates to CASSGVGGQETQYF.